Sequencing of this TCR beta chain was carried out in a study of cytomegalovirus exposure and HLA in healthy donors. The trim removed 4 bases at V and 5 bases at J, leaving 12 bases unmatched. The germline CDR1 and CDR2 sequences are SGHDT and YYEEEE. This CDR3 has 16 amino acids. Amplification used 60 Vbeta primers and 13 Jbeta primers. Measured with immunoSEQ multiplex PCR; TCRdb has only the in-frame clones, and not every one. Here the sample spans some 170,000 clones, 81% being singletons. The chain couples TRBV5-6 to TRBJ1-5, with 7 bases lining up with TRBD1. The material sequenced was PBMCs. The source is a woman between 50 and 59 years old in good health and CMV-seronegative. Here the CDR3 reads CASSIQDRWNHQPQHF. In DNA form, the CDR3 reads TGTGCCAGCAGCATACAGGACAGGTGGAACCATCAGCCCCAGCATTTT.